The 15 T cell receptor beta chains reported below all come from one sample, sequenced in a study of naive and memory T cell subsets. A UMI-containing oligonucleotide was joined by 3' ligation to the TCR cDNA template. Ligated cDNA underwent four rounds of PCR with nested alpha and beta constant region primers and SP2. Each CDR3 protein gets one entry after TCRdb re-called the 5' RACE reads with MiXCR. The repertoire includes 55,000 to 70,000 distinct CDR3 sequences, over 7% of them detected once, and almost 10% sits in the top ten. The receptor source for this set is a male donor in good health.

This clonotype appeared a few times. This rearrangement joins TRBV9 to TRBJ2-1; 12 nucleotides line up with TRBD2. V was pared by 0 bases and J by 1 base, with 2 bases of the junction left unmatched. The CDR3 runs to 17 residues. Germline V gene sequence: CDR1 SGDLS, CDR2 YYNGEE. The CDR3, as DNA: TGTGCCAGCAGCGTAGGGACTAGCGGGACGTCCTACAATGAGCAGTTCTTC. It encodes CASSVGTSGTSYNEQFF.

This clonotype was found many times. The CDR3 DNA follows: TGTGCCAGCAGTCCAAGGGGGTATCGGGAGGGCCAAGTTGATACGCAGTATTTT. Translating it yields CASSPRGYREGQVDTQYF. The chain employs TRBV12-3 or TRBV12-4 and TRBJ2-3, with TRBD2 matching 8 bases. The CDR3 loop spans 18 amino acids. Trimming removed 5 bases from V and 6 bases from J; junction bases left unmatched: 19.

This clonotype was seen ten or more times. The chain joins TRBV29-1 to TRBJ2-2; D is ambiguous. CDR3 size: 13 residues. V shed 4 bases and J shed 6 bases, with 12 bases lying between them. Germline V CDR1 and CDR2: SQVTM, ANQGSEA. The CDR3 DNA follows: TGCAGCGTTGGACAAGAGAGTCCCGGGGAGCTGTTTTTT. Encoded protein: CSVGQESPGELFF.

This chain joins TRBV20-1 and TRBJ2-1; tentative D call: TRBD2 (6 bases). The germline CDR1 and CDR2 sequences are DFQATT and SNEGSKA (reference sequence). This CDR3 has 16 amino acids. V lost 3 bases to trimming and J lost 0 bases, with 15 bases between them. CDR3 bases: TGCAGTGCTAGGAGTCAGGCGGGAAGCTCCTACAATGAGCAGTTCTTC. It yields the protein CSARSQAGSSYNEQFF.

This clonotype was counted ten times or more. The chain carries TRBV6-5 and TRBJ1-2; the D is unclear. Germline-derived CDR1 and CDR2 are MNHEY and SVGAGI. The CDR3 contains 14 residues. V was trimmed by 6 bases and J by 7 bases, leaving 18 bases between them. The CDR3 nucleotides are TGTGCCAGCAGCAGACACCCGTCCGATCTTGGCTACACCTTC. Translating gives CASSRHPSDLGYTF.

This clonotype appeared a few times. The V and J genes are TRBV9 and TRBJ2-7; D ambiguous. CDR1 is SGDLS, CDR2 YYNGEE, per germline. The V end lost 4 bases, the J end lost 6 bases, and 20 bases lay between the germline ends. This CDR3 has 15 amino acids. This CDR3 is CASSSSVMSFFEQYF. In DNA form, the CDR3 reads TGTGCCAGCAGCTCCTCGGTGATGTCCTTTTTCGAGCAGTACTTC.

This clonotype has at least ten counts. The V and J genes are TRBV4-2 and TRBJ1-6; D is unclear. The CDR3 totals 11 residues. V lost 6 bases and J 12 bases, leaving 9 bases between the germline ends. The germline gives CDR1 LGHNA, CDR2 YNFKEQ. The CDR3 spells CASSRDGPLHF. The DNA for the CDR3 is TGTGCCAGCAGTCGTGACGGACCCCTCCACTTT.

This clonotype appeared many times. The chain employs TRBV11-2 and TRBJ2-2; D is undetermined. V was shortened by 5 bases and J by 3 bases, with 7 bases between the two germline ends. Germline loops: CDR1 SGHAT, CDR2 FQNNGV. The CDR3 has 13 amino acids. The CDR3 sequence: CASSPGHTGELFF. CDR3 DNA sequence: TGTGCCAGCAGCCCCGGACACACCGGGGAGCTGTTTTTT.

This clonotype has more than one count but fewer than ten. The chain joins TRBV2 to TRBJ1-5; D possibly corresponds to TRBD1 (6 bases). This CDR3 has 14 residues. Germline lookup yields CDR1 SNHLY and CDR2 FYNNEI. Trimming shortened V by 11 bases and J by 2 bases, and 16 bases separated the two germline ends. CDR3 sequence (DNA): TGTGCCTCCAACGACAGGACGGGCAATCAGCCCCAGCATTTT. Encoded protein: CASNDRTGNQPQHF.

This clonotype was detected many times. The V call is TRBV12-3 or TRBV12-4, the J call TRBJ2-2; 7 nucleotides line up with TRBD1. V trimming: 2 bases; J trimming: 3 bases; junction bases outside the gene matches: 9. This CDR3 contains 17 residues. CDR3 amino acids: CASSLTGATDYTGELFF. The CDR3 nucleotides are TGTGCCAGCAGTTTAACAGGGGCCACGGACTACACCGGGGAGCTGTTTTTT.

This clonotype was seen a handful of times. The CDR3 protein is CASSFPGQGNTIYF. For the CDR3, the DNA is TGTGCCAGCAGCTTCCCGGGACAGGGAAACACCATATATTTT. The chain is built from TRBV7-8 and TRBJ1-3; 7 bases fit TRBD1. J lost 4 bases, V lost 3 bases, and 3 bases had no gene match. The CDR3 contains 14 residues. Germline V gene data show CDR1 as SGHVS and CDR2 as FQNEAQ.

The chain joins TRBV2 to TRBJ2-4; D perhaps matches TRBD1 (6 bases). The CDR3 is 15 residues long. Germline CDR1 SNHLY, CDR2 FYNNEI. The V gene lost 6 bases and the J gene lost 0 bases, with 12 bases spanning the gap. Here the CDR3 reads CASSLTGLAKNIQYF. In nucleotides, the CDR3 is TGTGCCAGCAGCCTGACAGGACTAGCCAAAAACATTCAGTACTTC.

This clonotype has more than one count but fewer than ten. This chain joins TRBV12-3 or TRBV12-4 and TRBJ1-1; D is unclear. The V and J ends lost 4 bases and 2 bases respectively, with 8 bases between them. This CDR3 has 13 amino acids. The CDR3 region is CASSSQRNTEAFF. Here the CDR3 DNA reads TGTGCCAGCAGTTCCCAACGAAACACTGAAGCTTTCTTT.

This clonotype was detected only a few times. V gene TRBV18 combines with J gene TRBJ2-1; TRBD2 aligns across 8 bases. The CDR3 covers 20 residues. Looked up from germline, CDR1 is KGHSH and CDR2 is LQKENI. The J segment lost 6 bases and the V segment lost 0 bases, leaving 19 bases of the junction unmatched. The CDR3, as DNA: TGTGCCAGCTCACCACCGAGATTAGGGGGGACTAGATCCCGGACCAATGAGCAGTTCTTC. Translated: CASSPPRLGGTRSRTNEQFF.

For this clonotype: The junction departs from the called germline gene at one end, perhaps through a read error. The chain combines TRBV7-2 with TRBJ1-1, with D maybe TRBD1 (5 bases). The V gene's germline CDR1 is SGHTA and CDR2 FQGNSA. CDR3 length: 16 residues. The chain's CDR3 is CDSSLNPGTRNTEAFF. The CDR3 DNA follows: TGTGACAGCAGCTTAAATCCGGGGACTAGGAACACTGAAGCTTTCTTT.